This TCR beta chain was recorded in a study of T cells after yellow fever vaccination. By 5'RACE template switching, TCR cDNA was produced, with a universal primer site and UMIs added in the process. MiXCR, applied by TCRdb to the 5' RACE reads, yields one record per CDR3 protein. There are around 310,000 distinct CDR3 sequences in the sample; roughly 4.3% occur only once, and roughly 24% lies in the top ten. With regard to this clonotype: Its matching antigen is unknown.

Study results and limitations: A large majority of primary-vaccination clones showed up again after the booster (96% CD4, approximately 90% CD8). From the bulk population, abundant clonotypes could contaminate and appear within FACS-sorted repertoires.

The CDR3 spans 14 residues. CDR1 is MNHEY and CDR2 is SMNVEV in the germline V gene (reference sequence). The V gene lost 4 bases and the J gene lost 1 base, with 11 bases spanning the gap. The J gene is TRBJ2-7, the V gene TRBV27; no definite D call. The sample was PBMCs, taken 5 days after the yellow fever booster vaccination. This sequence was found in a man aged 18 to 29 who received the YFV17D yellow fever vaccine. Here the CDR3 DNA reads TGTGCCAGCAGTTACGCCGGCAGATCCTACGAGCAGTACTTC. Its translation: CASSYAGRSYEQYF.